This TCR beta chain emerged from a study of identical twins. MiXCR was run by TCRdb on the 5' RACE reads, yielding one entry per CDR3 protein. The sample records about 1.7 million distinct CDR3 sequences, under 35% being singletons. Germline V lookup: CDR1 GTSNPN, CDR2 SVGIG (reference sequence). CDR3 length: 11 amino acids. V was shortened by 0 bases and J by 1 base, with 0 bases between the two germline ends. This clonotype turned up a few times. The sequenced material came from cord blood. This rearrangement joins TRBV30 to TRBJ1-1; D ambiguous. The sequence came from a newborn girl in good health. As DNA, the CDR3 is TGTGCCTGGAGTGTGAACACTGAAGCTTTCTTT. Translating gives CAWSVNTEAFF.